Below are 30 T cell receptor beta chains sequenced from a single sample in a study of T-cell reconstitution after alpha-beta-depleted transplantation in children. As it was prepared, the TCRbeta library received unique molecular identifiers. One entry per CDR3 protein, called by TCRdb with MiXCR from the PCR reads. This table holds approximately 500,000 distinct CDR3 sequences, 25% to 30% found once. The input for sequencing was PBMCs, taken before TCRalphabeta/CD19-depleted stem cell transplant. The receptor set was obtained from a boy younger than two with Wiskott-Aldrich syndrome, due to receive a stem cell transplant.

This clonotype has just a few counts. The chain employs TRBV5-1 and TRBJ2-5; tentative D call: TRBD2 (6 bases). In germline, CDR1 is SGHRS, CDR2 YFSETQ. The V end lost 1 base, the J end lost 4 bases, and 8 bases lay between the germline ends. The CDR3 covers 13 residues. CDR3 coding DNA: TGCGCCAGCAGCTTGTACGGGGGAGAGACCCAGTACTTC. The encoded protein is CASSLYGGETQYF.

This clonotype was seen more than once but under ten times. DNA of the CDR3: TGCAGTGCAAATCCTGGTGGGGTAGGGCCCACAGATACGCAGTATTTT. It encodes CSANPGGVGPTDTQYF. This sequence joins TRBV20-1 and TRBJ2-3; D is uncertain. Germline-derived CDR1 and CDR2 are DFQATT and SNEGSKA (reference sequence). This CDR3 region has 16 residues. Trimming pared 6 bases from V and 2 bases from J, leaving 21 bases between.

This clonotype was detected only a few times. V is TRBV7-3 and J is TRBJ2-1; D uncertain. CDR3 length: 12 residues. CDR1 is SGHTA, CDR2 FQGTGA, per germline. V lost 5 bases to trimming and J lost 9 bases, with 11 bases between them. This CDR3 is CASSLPRGEQFF. Written as DNA, the CDR3 is TGTGCCAGCAGCCTGCCCCGCGGTGAGCAGTTCTTC.

Points on this clonotype: Since a much larger clone is just one base distant, this may be a read error. The chain has TRBV5-1 and TRBJ1-1; no clear D. The ends were cut back, 2 bases at V and 3 bases at J, with 14 bases in the middle. The CDR3 has 15 residues. Germline loops: CDR1 SGHRS, CDR2 YFSETQ. CDR3: CASSFEGLMHTEAFF. The CDR3 DNA follows: TGCGCCAGCAGCTTCGAAGGGTTAATGCACACTGAAGCTTTCTTT.

Comment on this clonotype: In this CDR3 the conserved last residue, phenylalanine or tryptophan, is missing, so a read error is likely. The chain employs TRBV10-3 and TRBJ2-3; 10 bases agree with TRBD2. Per germline, CDR1 ENHRY and CDR2 SYGVKD. The CDR3 contains 16 residues. The V gene end was trimmed by 6 bases and the J gene end by 2 bases; junction bases not matched to a gene: 8. The CDR3 spells CAISILAGGATDTQYL. The CDR3 region has the DNA TGTGCCATCAGCATATTAGCGGGAGGTGCCACAGATACGCAGTATTTG.

The rearrangement uses TRBV24-1 and TRBJ2-3; 10 bases match TRBD1. The CDR3 is 16 amino acids. V gave up 3 bases and J gave up 6 bases; unmatched junction bases: 8. Germline CDR1 KGHDR, CDR2 SFDVKD. The CDR3 DNA reads TGTGCCACCAGTGATCCTCGACAGGGGGCTGGGGATACGCAGTATTTT. It codes for CATSDPRQGAGDTQYF.

This chain joins TRBV6-2 or TRBV6-3 and TRBJ2-5; D not certain. The CDR3 contains 12 residues. Trimming stripped 8 bases from V and 2 bases from J, with 9 bases between. CDR1 is MNHEY and CDR2 is SVGEGT in the germline V gene. Here the CDR3 DNA reads TGTGCCAGCTTGCAAGAGCAAGAGACCCAGTACTTC. Translating gives CASLQEQETQYF.

This clonotype was counted between two and nine times. This chain connects TRBV10-3 to TRBJ1-2, with 10 bases that match TRBD1. The CDR3 length is 14 residues. Germline V gene sequence: CDR1 ENHRY, CDR2 SYGVKD. V was pared by 2 bases and J by 8 bases, with 5 bases of the junction left unmatched. CDR3 nucleotide sequence: TGTGCCATCAGTGAGGGGGACAGGGGTTCCGGCTACACCTTC. Translation: CAISEGDRGSGYTF.

This clonotype was seen many times. The genes are TRBV15 and TRBJ2-7; 15 positions agree with TRBD2. The CDR3 covers 14 residues. Germline V lookup: CDR1 LNHNV, CDR2 YYDKDF (reference sequence). V lost 4 bases and J lost 7; bases outside the gene matches: 2. The DNA of the CDR3 is TGTGCCACCAGCACGGGGACTAGCGGGAGGGAGCAGTACTTC. Amino acid sequence: CATSTGTSGREQYF.

The table lists this clonotype with a few counts. The chain is built from TRBV12-3 or TRBV12-4 and TRBJ2-3; 7 bases fit TRBD1. The CDR3 extends over 14 amino acids. The V segment lost 5 bases and the J segment 4 bases; nucleotides outside the gene matches: 6. CDR3 DNA sequence: TGTGCCAGCAGTGTCGACAGGGTCGCAGATACGCAGTATTTT. Translated, it gives CASSVDRVADTQYF.

The rearrangement uses TRBV6-2 or TRBV6-3 and TRBJ2-2; D may be TRBD1 (5 bases). This CDR3 spans 19 amino acids. The germline gives CDR1 MNHEY, CDR2 SVGEGT. Trimming left V 2 bases short and J 7 bases short, with 26 bases between. For the CDR3, the DNA is TGTGCCAGCAGTTACCCGCAGACACAGGACCCCCTAAAGGACGGGGAGCTGTTTTTT. Translation: CASSYPQTQDPLKDGELFF.

The V gene is TRBV7-2, the J gene TRBJ2-7, with TRBD2 matching 9 bases. Germline CDR1 is SGHTA and CDR2 is FQGNSA. The CDR3 sequence is 16 residues long. The V and J ends lost 2 bases and 0 bases, in that order; junction bases with no gene match: 5. The CDR3 sequence is CASSLRGLAGSYEQYF. CDR3 sequence (DNA): TGTGCCAGCAGCTTAAGGGGACTAGCCGGCTCCTACGAGCAGTACTTC.

This clonotype was observed a handful of times. This chain connects TRBV5-1 to TRBJ2-5; TRBD1 matches at 10 bases. Germline trimming cut 7 bases from V and 4 bases from J; bases unmatched to any gene: 10. CDR1 and CDR2 (germline): SGHRS, YFSETQ. The CDR3 spans 15 residues. CDR3 sequence: CASHEGQGEGETQYF. The CDR3 DNA is TGCGCCAGCCACGAAGGACAGGGGGAAGGAGAGACCCAGTACTTC.

This clonotype has a handful of counts. The chain uses TRBV3-1 and TRBJ2-7; D not resolved. The CDR3 contains 14 residues. The germline V and J ends were trimmed by 1 base and 0 bases, with 7 bases remaining between them. CDR1 is LGHDT, CDR2 YNNKEL, per germline (reference sequence). CDR3 nucleotides: TGTGCCAGCAGCCAAGTGCTTGGCTCCTACGAGCAGTACTTC. This codes for CASSQVLGSYEQYF.

This clonotype was found a few times. The V gene is TRBV27, the J gene TRBJ2-7; D remains unclear. V lost 3 bases to trimming and J lost 2 bases, with 8 bases between them. The CDR3 sequence is 13 residues long. Germline V gene lookup returns CDR1 MNHEY and CDR2 SMNVEV (reference sequence). The CDR3 bases are TGTGCCAGCAGTTTTGACGATACCTACGAGCAGTACTTC. This sequence encodes CASSFDDTYEQYF.

This clonotype was observed a handful of times. This chain connects TRBV7-7 to TRBJ2-5, with 9 bases identical to TRBD2. With 3 bases clipped from V and 4 bases from J, the junction kept 12 bases outside the gene matches. CDR1 and CDR2 (germline): SSHAT, FNYEAQ (reference sequence). The CDR3 extends over 17 amino acids. CDR3 region: CASSFSVAGEAGETQYF. CDR3 nucleotides: TGTGCCAGCAGCTTTTCGGTAGCGGGAGAAGCGGGAGAGACCCAGTACTTC.

There are a few counts of this clonotype. V gene TRBV5-1 combines with J gene TRBJ2-6; D is unclear. This CDR3 contains 15 residues. From germline, CDR1 is SGHRS and CDR2 YFSETQ. V gave up 2 bases and J gave up 3 bases, with 9 bases separating them. CDR3 amino acids: CASSFTFYGANVLTF. The CDR3 region has the DNA TGCGCCAGCAGCTTTACCTTCTATGGGGCCAACGTCCTGACTTTC.

V usage is TRBV29-1 and J usage is TRBJ1-2; D possibly corresponds to TRBD1 (5 bases). Germline V CDR1 and CDR2: SQVTM, ANQGSEA. V lost 5 bases and J 8 bases, leaving 15 bases between the germline ends. The CDR3 has 12 residues. The CDR3, as DNA: TGCAGCGTTCGACCCCGGGACCACGGCTACACCTTC. This encodes CSVRPRDHGYTF. The complete variable domain, with remaining parts taken from reference TRBV29-1 and TRBJ1-2, reads SAVISQKPSRDICQRGTSLTIQCQVDSQVTMMFWYRQQPGQSLTLIATANQGSEATYESGFVIDKFPISRPNLTFSTLTVSNMSPEDSSIYLCSVRPRDHGYTFGSGTRLTVV.

The chain links TRBV4-1 to TRBJ1-6, with D possibly matching TRBD1 (6 bases). Germline lookup yields CDR1 MGHRA and CDR2 YSYEKL. Trimming took 0 bases from V and 4 from J, leaving 7 bases between them. The CDR3 covers 15 residues. CDR3 in DNA: TGCGCCAGCAGCCAAGATACAGGGTATAATTCACCCCTCCACTTT. It codes for CASSQDTGYNSPLHF.

V is TRBV20-1 and J is TRBJ2-1, with D possibly TRBD2 on 6 matching bases. Germline V CDR1 and CDR2: DFQATT, SNEGSKA (reference sequence). CDR3 length: 14 residues. V dropped 6 bases and J dropped 0 bases, with 12 bases sitting between them. The CDR3 region is CSALGLSSYNEQFF. CDR3 sequence (DNA): TGCAGTGCCCTGGGACTGAGCTCCTACAATGAGCAGTTCTTC.

This chain connects TRBV20-1 to TRBJ1-5; D remains unclear. The CDR3 has 11 amino acids. Trimming cost V 7 bases and J 9 bases, with 13 bases left between them. The germline V gene encodes CDR1 DFQATT and CDR2 SNEGSKA (reference sequence). CDR3 amino acids: CSVSREGPQHF. In DNA, the CDR3 is TGCAGTGTCTCCCGCGAGGGGCCCCAGCATTTT.

V is TRBV5-1 and J is TRBJ2-2, with 13 bases matching TRBD2. The J segment lost 5 bases and the V segment lost 8 bases, leaving 6 bases of the junction unmatched. CDR3 length equals 15 residues. The germline gives CDR1 SGHRS, CDR2 YFSETQ. CDR3 coding DNA: TGCGCCAGTGTCGGACTAGCGGGAGCAACCGGGGAGCTGTTTTTT. Its protein product is CASVGLAGATGELFF.

The DNA for the CDR3 is TGCGCCAGCAGCAAGGTTAGGGGGCTGTACGAGCAGTACTTC. Translated: CASSKVRGLYEQYF. The V gene is TRBV5-1, the J gene TRBJ2-7; 7 nucleotides agree with TRBD1. V trimming: 4 bases; J trimming: 4 bases; junction bases outside the gene matches: 8. Germline lookup yields CDR1 SGHRS and CDR2 YFSETQ. CDR3 length: 14 amino acids.

This clonotype was seen a handful of times. The chain recombines TRBV4-2 with TRBJ2-1, with 8 bases matching TRBD2. The CDR3 is 18 amino acids. The J segment lost 7 bases and the V segment lost 0 bases, leaving 14 bases of the junction unmatched. Germline V CDR1 and CDR2: LGHNA, YNFKEQ. CDR3 loop: CASSQDKATSARRNEQFF. In nucleotides, the CDR3 is TGTGCCAGCAGCCAAGATAAAGCGACTAGCGCAAGGAGGAATGAGCAGTTCTTC.

This clonotype was observed a few times. The chain has TRBV7-8 and TRBJ2-1; a possible D gene is TRBD2 (5 bases). Germline V gene sequence: CDR1 SGHVS, CDR2 FQNEAQ. Deletions cut 1 base from V and 8 bases from J, with 15 bases between. The CDR3 sequence is 15 residues long. The CDR3 coding sequence is TGTGCCAGCAGCTTAGAAACGGGGAAGGGAGATGAGCAGTTCTTC. Protein product: CASSLETGKGDEQFF.

This clonotype was observed a single time. This chain links TRBV5-8 with TRBJ2-1, with 12 nucleotides matching TRBD2. The CDR3 runs to 15 residues. J lost 9 bases, V lost 3 bases, and 7 bases had no gene match. Germline loops: CDR1 SGHTS, CDR2 YDEGEE. The CDR3 loop is CASSYLAGGPSEQFF. The CDR3 bases are TGTGCCAGCAGCTATCTAGCGGGAGGGCCAAGTGAGCAGTTCTTC.

This sequence joins TRBV14 and TRBJ2-7, with 10 positions matching TRBD1. J was trimmed by 3 bases and V by 4 bases; bases with no gene match: 6. Looked up from germline, CDR1 is SGHDN and CDR2 is FVKESK. This CDR3 spans 15 amino acids. CDR3 in DNA: TGTGCCAGCAGCCGAGGGACAGGGGAGGGCTACGAGCAGTACTTC. Protein: CASSRGTGEGYEQYF.

The chain couples TRBV9 to TRBJ2-1; 7 positions agree with TRBD2. Germline CDR1 and CDR2: SGDLS and YYNGEE. The CDR3 is 16 residues long. The V and J ends lost 4 bases and 0 bases, in that order; junction bases with no gene match: 7. DNA of the CDR3: TGTGCCAGCAGCACTCTAGCGGTCTTCTCCTACAATGAGCAGTTCTTC. The encoded protein is CASSTLAVFSYNEQFF.

This clonotype was counted between two and nine times. This sequence joins TRBV5-1 and TRBJ2-2, with TRBD2 matching 10 bases. Trimming at V came to 1 base and at J to 6 bases, leaving 6 bases not matched to a gene. Germline assignment: CDR1 SGHRS and CDR2 YFSETQ. The CDR3 spans 16 residues. The CDR3 sequence: CASSLTPSGSSGELFF. CDR3 in DNA: TGCGCCAGCAGCTTGACGCCTAGCGGGAGTTCCGGGGAGCTGTTTTTT.

The CDR3 DNA follows: TGCGCCAGCAGCGGAGAGACAGGGAACTATGGCTACACCTTC. Protein product: CASSGETGNYGYTF. The rearrangement links TRBV5-1 to TRBJ1-2; 7 bases map to TRBD1. Trimming cost V 4 bases and J 2 bases; bases outside gene matches: 5. Germline CDR1 SGHRS, CDR2 YFSETQ. CDR3 length equals 14 residues.